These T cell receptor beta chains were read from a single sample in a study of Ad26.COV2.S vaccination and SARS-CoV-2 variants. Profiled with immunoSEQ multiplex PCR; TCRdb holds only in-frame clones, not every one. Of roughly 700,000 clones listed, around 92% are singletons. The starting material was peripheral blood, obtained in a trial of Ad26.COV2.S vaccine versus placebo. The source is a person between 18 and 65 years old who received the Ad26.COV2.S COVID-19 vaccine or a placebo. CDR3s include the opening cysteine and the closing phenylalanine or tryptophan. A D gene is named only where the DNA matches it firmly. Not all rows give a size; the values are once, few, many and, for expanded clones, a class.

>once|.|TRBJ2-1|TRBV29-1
TGCAGCGGTTCCGTGGGGAGTAACAATGAGCAGTTCTTC
CSGSVGSNNEQFF
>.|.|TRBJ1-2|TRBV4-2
TGTGCCAGCAGCCAAGGCTGGGGCCTGGGAGGCTACACCTTC
CASSQGWGLGGYTF
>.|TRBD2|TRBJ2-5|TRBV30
TGTGCCTGGAGCTCCGGGACTAGCAGCCAAGAGACCCAGTACTTC
CAWSSGTSSQETQYF
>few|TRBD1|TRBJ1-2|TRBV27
TGTGCCAGCAGCCCCGGGACAGGGTCAAATGGCTACACCTTC
CASSPGTGSNGYTF
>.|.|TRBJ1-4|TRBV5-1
TGCGCCAGCAATTCGGGGGCAACTAATGAAAAACTGTTTTTT
CASNSGATNEKLFF
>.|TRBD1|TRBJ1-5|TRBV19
TGTGCCAGTAGTATAGACGGACAGGGTGGCAATCAGCCCCAGCATTTT
CASSIDGQGGNQPQHF
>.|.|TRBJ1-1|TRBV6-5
TGTGCCAGCGGGGGGGGCTGGATGAACACTGAAGCTTTCTTT
CASGGGWMNTEAFF
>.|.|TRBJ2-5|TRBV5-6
TGTGCCAGCAGCTTATCACAGGGGAGGGTGACAGCCGAGACCCAGTACTTC
CASSLSQGRVTAETQYF
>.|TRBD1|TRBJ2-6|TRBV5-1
TGCGCCAGCAGCTTGGACAGGGGATCTGGGGCCAACGTCCTGACTTTC
CASSLDRGSGANVLTF
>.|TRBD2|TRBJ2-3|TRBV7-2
TGTGCCAGCAGCTCCCAACTAGCGGGGGTAGATACGCAGTATTTT
CASSSQLAGVDTQYF
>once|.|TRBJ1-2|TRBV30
TGTGCCTGGAGTGTCTCCGATGGCTACACCTTC
CAWSVSDGYTF
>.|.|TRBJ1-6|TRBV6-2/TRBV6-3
TGTGCCAGCAGTTCAGAGAAACGCTATAATTCACCCCTCCACTTT
CASSSEKRYNSPLHF
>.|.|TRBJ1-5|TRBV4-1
TGCGCCAGCAGCCAAGATGGGACTAGGATAGGAAATCAGCCCCAGCATTTT
CASSQDGTRIGNQPQHF
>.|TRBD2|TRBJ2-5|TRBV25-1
TGTGCCAGCAGTGTCGGTCCAAATCGGGGACTAGTAACGGAGACCCAGTACTTC
CASSVGPNRGLVTETQYF
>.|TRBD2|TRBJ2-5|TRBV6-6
TGTGCCAGCAGGGCGGGAGGGCAAGAGACCCAGTACTTC
CASRAGGQETQYF
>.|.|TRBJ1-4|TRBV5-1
TGCGCCAGCAGCAGAGACAGAACTAATGAAAAACTGTTTTTT
CASSRDRTNEKLFF
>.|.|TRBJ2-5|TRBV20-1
TGCAGTGCTACCAGAGAGACCCAGTACTTC
CSATRETQYF
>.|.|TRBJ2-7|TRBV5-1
TGCGCCAGCAGCCTTGGACTGAGCCTGGGCAACGAGCAGTACTTC
CASSLGLSLGNEQYF
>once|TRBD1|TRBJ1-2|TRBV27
TGTGCCAGCAGTTTAAGACAGGGGAGCAACTATGGCTACACCTTC
CASSLRQGSNYGYTF
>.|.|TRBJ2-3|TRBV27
TGTGCCAGCAGTTTATGGTTCCCGACGACAGATACGCAGTATTTT
CASSLWFPTTDTQYF
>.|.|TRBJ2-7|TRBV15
TGTGCCACCAGCAGAGGGGGGAGCGGTCCGGCCACCTACGAGCAGTACTTC
CATSRGGSGPATYEQYF
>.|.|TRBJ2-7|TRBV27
TGTGCCAGCAGTCCCTCTGGTAGGGCCTACGAGCAGTACTTC
CASSPSGRAYEQYF
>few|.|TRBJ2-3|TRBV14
TGTGCCAGCAGCCAATTGGACATTCTCACAGATACGCAGTATTTT
CASSQLDILTDTQYF
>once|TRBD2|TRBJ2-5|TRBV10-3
TGTGCCATCAGTGAGGGTGGCGGGGGGAAAGAGACCCAGTACTTC
CAISEGGGGKETQYF
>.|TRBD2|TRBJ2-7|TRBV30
TGTGCCTGGAATCTAGCGGGAGGGCCTTACGAGCAGTACTTC
CAWNLAGGPYEQYF
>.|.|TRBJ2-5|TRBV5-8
TGTGCCAGCGGCCGATGGATCCCCCAAGAGACCCAGTACTTC
CASGRWIPQETQYF
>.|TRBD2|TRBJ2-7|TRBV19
TGTGCCAGCAAACTAGCGGATTCCTACGAGCAGTACTTC
CASKLADSYEQYF
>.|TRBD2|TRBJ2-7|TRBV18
TGTGCCAGCTCACCTCCGACTAGCGGGTACGAGCAGTACTTC
CASSPPTSGYEQYF
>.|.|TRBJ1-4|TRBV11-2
TGTGCCAGCAGCTTAGCCAGGGGTGGAGAAAAACTGTTTTTT
CASSLARGGEKLFF
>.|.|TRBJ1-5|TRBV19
TGTGCCAGTAGTATAGTGTTGAATCAGCCCCAGCATTTT
CASSIVLNQPQHF
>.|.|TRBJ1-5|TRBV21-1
TGTGCCAGCAGCAGGGGGCTGCTAAGATATAGCAATCAGCCCCAGCATTTT
CASSRGLLRYSNQPQHF